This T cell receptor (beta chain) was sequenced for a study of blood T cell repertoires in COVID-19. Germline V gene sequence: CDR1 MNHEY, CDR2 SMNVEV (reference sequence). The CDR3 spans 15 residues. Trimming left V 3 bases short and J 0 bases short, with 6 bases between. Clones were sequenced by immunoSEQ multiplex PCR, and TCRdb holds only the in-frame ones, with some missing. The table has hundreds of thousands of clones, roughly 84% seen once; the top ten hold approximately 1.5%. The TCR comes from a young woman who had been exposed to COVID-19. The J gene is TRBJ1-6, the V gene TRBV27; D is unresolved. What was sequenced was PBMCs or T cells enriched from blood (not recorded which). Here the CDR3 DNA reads TGTGCCAGCAGTTTCATTAGCTCCTATAATTCACCCCTCCACTTT. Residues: CASSFISSYNSPLHF.